One sample yielded the 26 T cell receptor beta chains listed below, sequenced in a study of shared clonotypes between healthy human individuals. This table comes from immunoSEQ multiplex PCR, and its TCRdb copy is limited to in-frame clones, with some not included. The repertoire holds 600,000 to 800,000 clones, with 72% as singletons. Sequencing was performed on memory CD4+ T cells sorted from blood. Subset here: CD45RA-negative fraction. All receptors derive from a woman younger than 45 in good health.

The chain recombines TRBV27 with TRBJ1-1; D gene ambiguous. Germline lookup yields CDR1 MNHEY and CDR2 SMNVEV (reference sequence). V dropped 6 bases and J dropped 6 bases, with 20 bases sitting between them. This CDR3 has 15 amino acids. In DNA, the CDR3 is TGTGCCAGCAGCCGGGGTTTTCCGTCATCCGCTGAAGCTTTCTTT. Protein sequence: CASSRGFPSSAEAFF.

A single count supports this clone. The V and J genes are TRBV28 and TRBJ2-6; perhaps TRBD2 as D (6 bases). With 3 bases removed from V and 0 bases from J, the gap between germline ends came to 12 bases. Germline values: CDR1 MDHEN, CDR2 SYDVKM. This CDR3 contains 17 residues. The DNA of the CDR3 is TGTGCCAGCAGTTTGGGAGGTTCGGCCTCTGGGGCCAACGTCCTGACTTTC. Its protein is CASSLGGSASGANVLTF. Together with reference TRBV28 and TRBJ2-6, the CDR3 gives the full variable domain: DVKVTQSSRYLVKRTGEKVFLECVQDMDHENMFWYRQDPGLGLRLIYFSYDVKMKEKGDIPEGYSVSREKKERFSLILESASTNQTSMYLCASSLGGSASGANVLTFGAGSRLTVL.

Comments on this clone: Other DNA sequences of this sample code for an identical CDR3. The chain joins TRBV5-1 to TRBJ1-1; the match to TRBD1 covers 8 bases. The germline V gene has CDR1 SGHRS and CDR2 YFSETQ. The CDR3 loop spans 15 amino acids. V was clipped by 4 bases and J by 1 base; unmatched bases: 6. The CDR3 sequence: CASSLPTGANTEAFF. The CDR3 region has the DNA TGCGCCAGCAGCCTGCCGACAGGGGCGAACACTGAAGCTTTCTTT. Full variable domain (missing parts from reference TRBV5-1 and TRBJ1-1): KAGVTQTPRYLIKTRGQQVTLSCSPISGHRSVSWYQQTPGQGLQFLFEYFSETQRNKGNFPGRFSGRQFSNSRSEMNVSTLELGDSALYLCASSLPTGANTEAFFGQGTRLTVV.

The genes are TRBV28 and TRBJ2-1; a possible D gene is TRBD2 (6 bases). In germline, CDR1 is MDHEN, CDR2 SYDVKM. This CDR3 has 16 residues. V lost 7 bases and J lost 7, with 23 bases in between. The CDR3 here is CASIGTPSWRWNEQFF. In DNA form, the CDR3 reads TGTGCCAGCATTGGGACTCCGAGCTGGAGGTGGAATGAGCAGTTCTTC.

This chain links TRBV4-1 with TRBJ2-5; TRBD1 aligns across 9 bases. J lost 2 bases, V lost 5 bases, and 9 bases had no gene match. The germline gives CDR1 MGHRA, CDR2 YSYEKL. The CDR3 has 16 amino acids. The CDR3 here is CASSDNPGQGQETQYF. Written as DNA, the CDR3 is TGCGCCAGCAGCGATAATCCGGGACAGGGACAAGAGACCCAGTACTTC.

This chain connects TRBV11-2 to TRBJ2-7; tentative D call: TRBD1 (6 bases). Trimming removed 5 bases at V and 4 bases at J, with 15 bases between. This CDR3 contains 14 residues. Germline assignment: CDR1 SGHAT and CDR2 FQNNGV. The CDR3 coding sequence is TGTGCCAGCAGCCACGGCATGGGGACATACGAGCAGTACTTC. It yields the protein CASSHGMGTYEQYF.

In nucleotides, the CDR3 is TGTGCCAGCAGCTTGGAGTCTCGGGGGTGGTCGACAGATACGCAGTATTTT. Translation: CASSLESRGWSTDTQYF. This chain uses TRBV4-2 with TRBJ2-3, with a weak D call TRBD2 (6 bases). V was clipped by 5 bases and J by 3 bases, with 21 bases between them. The CDR3 contains 17 residues. Germline V gene data show CDR1 as LGHNA and CDR2 as YNFKEQ.

The chain recombines TRBV2 with TRBJ1-5; D remains ambiguous. Trimming cost V 3 bases and J 5 bases, with 11 bases left between them. The CDR3 runs to 14 residues. Germline V gene lookup returns CDR1 SNHLY and CDR2 FYNNEI. CDR3 in amino acids: CASSDTGYYQPQHF. The CDR3 nucleotides read TGTGCCAGCAGTGACACGGGTTACTATCAGCCCCAGCATTTT.

The rearrangement joins TRBV19 to TRBJ2-7; perhaps TRBD1 as D (6 bases). CDR1 and CDR2 (germline): LNHDA, SQIVND (reference sequence). V lost 5 bases, J lost 6 bases, and 11 bases lay in between. The length of the CDR3 is 12 residues. The CDR3 sequence: CASSAARGEQYF. The DNA for the CDR3 is TGTGCCAGTAGTGCAGCCAGGGGCGAGCAGTACTTC. Full variable domain (outside the CDR3, taken from reference TRBV19 and TRBJ2-7): DGGITQSPKYLFRKEGQNVTLSCEQNLNHDAMYWYRQDPGQGLRLIYYSQIVNDFQKGDIAEGYSVSREKKESFPLTVTSAQKNPTAFYLCASSAARGEQYFGPGTRLTVT.

The chain employs TRBV27 and TRBJ2-5; D is ambiguous. This CDR3 has 13 amino acids. Per the germline V gene, CDR1 is MNHEY and CDR2 is SMNVEV (reference sequence). V lost 5 bases to trimming and J lost 0 bases, with 7 bases between them. The CDR3 nucleotides read TGTGCCAGCAGTCCAACGTACCAAGAGACCCAGTACTTC. Encoded protein: CASSPTYQETQYF.

The V call is TRBV21-1, the J call TRBJ1-5; the table's D gene call, TRBD1, was not cross checked with the DNA. TRBV21-1 has pseudogene status. This CDR3 is 19 amino acids long. The CDR3 DNA sequence: TGTGCCAGCAGCAAAGCCGGTATGCCGGACAAGTCCCACAATCAGCCCCAGCATTTT. Protein product: CASSKAGMPDKSHNQPQHF.

This rearrangement joins TRBV5-1 to TRBJ2-5; weak D call: TRBD2 (6 bases). Germline values: CDR1 SGHRS, CDR2 YFSETQ. The CDR3 covers 17 residues. V lost 4 bases and J 5 bases, leaving 24 bases between the germline ends. CDR3 protein: CASSTLTGGRGTETQYF. As DNA, the CDR3 is TGCGCCAGCAGCACGCTGACTGGCGGGCGGGGTACGGAGACCCAGTACTTC.

The J gene is TRBJ1-1, the V gene TRBV27, with a weak D call TRBD1 (6 bases). The CDR3 consists of 18 residues. The germline V and J ends were trimmed by 7 bases and 1 base, with 25 bases remaining between them. Germline CDR1 reads MNHEY; CDR2 reads SMNVEV (reference sequence). Written as DNA, the CDR3 is TGTGCCAGCACCATTGAGGGGGAGCCCTCCAAAGGGAACACTGAAGCTTTCTTT. Protein product: CASTIEGEPSKGNTEAFF.

V gene TRBV5-8 combines with J gene TRBJ2-1; a weak D match, TRBD2 (7 bases). With 3 bases removed from V and 0 bases from J, the gap between germline ends came to 16 bases. CDR3 length: 17 residues. Germline assignment: CDR1 SGHTS and CDR2 YDEGEE. The CDR3 reads CASSWGGDSSSYNEQFF. The CDR3 DNA reads TGTGCCAGCAGCTGGGGGGGCGACTCGTCCTCCTACAATGAGCAGTTCTTC.

The V gene is TRBV28, the J gene TRBJ2-3; D gene ambiguous. V was trimmed by 3 bases and J by 2 bases, leaving 9 bases between them. The CDR3 totals 14 residues. The germline gives CDR1 MDHEN, CDR2 SYDVKM. The CDR3 is CASSFREYTDTQYF. CDR3 in DNA: TGTGCCAGCAGTTTTCGAGAATACACAGATACGCAGTATTTT.

This sequence joins TRBV2 and TRBJ2-7, with D unresolved. Trimming cost V 8 bases and J 12 bases, with 11 bases left between them. CDR1 and CDR2 (germline): SNHLY, FYNNEI. This CDR3 is built from 9 residues. In DNA, the CDR3 is TGTGCCAGCGGGCAGGCCGCGTACTTC. It yields the protein CASGQAAYF.

The chain combines TRBV18 with TRBJ2-3; TRBD2 matches at 10 bases. Germline CDR1 is KGHSH and CDR2 is LQKENI. The CDR3 is 18 amino acids. V gave up 3 bases and J gave up 1 base; unmatched junction bases: 10. This CDR3 reads CASSPRKSGTSGTDTQYF. The DNA of the CDR3 is TGTGCCAGCTCACCTAGGAAGAGCGGGACTAGCGGCACAGATACGCAGTATTTT.

V is TRBV19 and J is TRBJ2-7; 8 positions agree with TRBD1. The V and J ends lost 4 bases and 6 bases, in that order; junction bases with no gene match: 8. Per germline, CDR1 LNHDA and CDR2 SQIVND (reference sequence). The CDR3 extends over 14 amino acids. CDR3 sequence: CASSRGQAPREQYF. CDR3 coding DNA: TGTGCCAGTAGTAGGGGACAGGCCCCTCGCGAGCAGTACTTC.

The CDR3 DNA reads TGTGCCAGCAGTTACTCAACAGGGGCAGCCAACAATGAGCAGTTCTTC. It encodes CASSYSTGAANNEQFF. V and J are TRBV6-5 and TRBJ2-1, with 7 bases aligning to TRBD1. Germline V CDR1 and CDR2: MNHEY, SVGAGI. Trimming removed 0 bases from V and 5 bases from J; junction bases left unmatched: 7. This CDR3 is built from 16 residues.

The rearrangement joins TRBV19 to TRBJ2-1, with 7 bases matching TRBD2. The V and J ends lost 3 bases and 4 bases, in that order; junction bases with no gene match: 6. The CDR3 extends over 15 amino acids. Germline V gives CDR1 LNHDA, CDR2 SQIVND (reference sequence). The CDR3 coding sequence is TGTGCCAGTAGTATTGCCCCGGGAGGATACAATGAGCAGTTCTTC. It specifies CASSIAPGGYNEQFF.

CDR3 sequence: CASSFFSGSYNEQFF. The CDR3 DNA sequence: TGTGCCAGCAGCTTTTTTAGCGGATCCTACAATGAGCAGTTCTTC. The V call is TRBV5-6, the J call TRBJ2-1; weak D call: TRBD2 (6 bases). The length of the CDR3 is 15 residues. Looked up from germline, CDR1 is SGHDT and CDR2 is YYEEEE. Trimming took 2 bases from V and 1 from J, leaving 10 bases between them.

Many counts were recorded for this clone. The chain employs TRBV6-6 and TRBJ2-1, with D possibly TRBD1 on 6 matching bases. Trimming left V 5 bases short and J 9 bases short, with 11 bases between. Per germline, CDR1 MNHNY and CDR2 SVGAGI (reference sequence). The CDR3 loop spans 12 amino acids. The CDR3 region is CASSHRESEQFF. In DNA form, the CDR3 reads TGTGCCAGCAGTCACAGGGAGAGTGAGCAGTTCTTC.

This clone was seen a few times. The CDR3 region is CASSLEGVSNQPQHF. The DNA for the CDR3 is TGTGCCAGCAGCTTGGAGGGAGTCAGCAATCAGCCCCAGCATTTT. The V and J genes are TRBV7-2 and TRBJ1-5; D unresolved. CDR3 length equals 15 residues. Germline V CDR1 and CDR2: SGHTA, FQGNSA. V gave up 3 bases and J gave up 1 base, with 10 bases separating them.

The chain combines TRBV19 with TRBJ2-4; no definite D call. This CDR3 comprises 15 residues. V was clipped by 5 bases and J by 2 bases, with 13 bases between them. Germline-derived CDR1 and CDR2 are LNHDA and SQIVND (reference sequence). The CDR3 protein is CASSPESHSKNIQYF. As DNA, the CDR3 is TGTGCCAGTAGTCCCGAGTCCCACTCCAAAAACATTCAGTACTTC.

V gene TRBV14 combines with J gene TRBJ2-7; 7 bases align to TRBD2. Germline CDR1 and CDR2: SGHDN and FVKESK. The CDR3 length is 15 residues. V was clipped by 1 base and J by 2 bases; unmatched bases: 5. The CDR3 protein is CASSQGAGATYEQYF. The CDR3 DNA reads as TGTGCCAGCAGCCAAGGGGCGGGAGCAACCTACGAGCAGTACTTC. Drawing the rest from reference TRBV14 and TRBJ2-7, the complete variable domain is EAGVTQFPSHSVIEKGQTVTLRCDPISGHDNLYWYRRVMGKEIKFLLHFVKESKQDESGMPNNRFLAERTGGTYSTLKVQPAELEDSGVYFCASSQGAGATYEQYFGPGTRLTVT.

The sample holds a few counts of this clone. Additional DNA sequences in this sample encode the identical CDR3. The chain joins TRBV28 to TRBJ2-3; 7 bases line up with TRBD2. This CDR3 is 16 amino acids long. CDR1 MDHEN and CDR2 SYDVKM come from the germline V gene. V was pared by 3 bases and J by 1 base, with 7 bases of the junction left unmatched. The CDR3 region is CASSFASGSGTDTQYF. The CDR3 DNA reads TGTGCCAGCAGTTTCGCTAGCGGAAGTGGCACAGATACGCAGTATTTT.